This TCR beta chain stems from a study of vaccination and CD4 T cells after COVID-19. Study context: Convalescent participants consisted of six males and four females, two being Hispanic.

TCRdb processed the PCR reads anew with MiXCR; each CDR3 protein has one entry. Here the sample spans fewer than 25,000 distinct CDR3 sequences, approximately 51% being singletons. The sequence was collected from a human donor who had recovered from COVID-19. Specimen: CD4+ T cells from blood, collected before SARS-CoV-2 vaccination.

This CDR3 reads CASSATSGRGGGELFF. DNA for the CDR3: TGTGCCAGCAGCGCGACTAGCGGGAGAGGGGGCGGGGAGCTGTTTTTT. The chain couples TRBV7-3 to TRBJ2-2; 12 bases map to TRBD2. This CDR3 is built from 16 residues. Germline CDR1 and CDR2: SGHTA and FQGTGA. Trimming took 5 bases from V and 7 from J; bases not matched to a gene: 8. Using reference TRBV7-3 and TRBJ2-2 for the parts outside the CDR3, the full variable domain is GAGVSQTPSNKVTEKGKYVELRCDPISGHTALYWYRQSLGQGPEFLIYFQGTGAADDSGLPNDRFFAVRPEGSVSTLKIQRTERGDSAVYLCASSATSGRGGGELFFGEGSRLTVL.